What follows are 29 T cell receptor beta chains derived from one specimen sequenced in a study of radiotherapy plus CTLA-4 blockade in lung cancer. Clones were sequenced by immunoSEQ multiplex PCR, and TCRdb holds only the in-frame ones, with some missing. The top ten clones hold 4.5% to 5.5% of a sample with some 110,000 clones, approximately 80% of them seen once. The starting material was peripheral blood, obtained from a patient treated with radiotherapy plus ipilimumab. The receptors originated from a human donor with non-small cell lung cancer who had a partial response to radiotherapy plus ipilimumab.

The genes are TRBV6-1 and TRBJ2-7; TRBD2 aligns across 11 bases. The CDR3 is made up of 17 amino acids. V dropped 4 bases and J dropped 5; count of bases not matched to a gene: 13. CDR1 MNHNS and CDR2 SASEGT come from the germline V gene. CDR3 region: CASSGPVAGGHRDEQYF. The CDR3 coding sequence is TGTGCCAGCAGTGGGCCCGTAGCGGGAGGGCATCGGGACGAGCAGTACTTC.

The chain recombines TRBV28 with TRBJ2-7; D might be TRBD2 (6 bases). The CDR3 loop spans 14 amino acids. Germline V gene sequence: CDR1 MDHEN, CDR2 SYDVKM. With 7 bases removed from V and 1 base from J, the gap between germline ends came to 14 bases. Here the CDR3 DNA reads TGTGCCAGCATCTCGTCTGGGGGGTCCTACGAGCAGTACTTC. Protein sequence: CASISSGGSYEQYF. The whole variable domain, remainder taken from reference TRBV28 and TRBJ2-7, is DVKVTQSSRYLVKRTGEKVFLECVQDMDHENMFWYRQDPGLGLRLIYFSYDVKMKEKGDIPEGYSVSREKKERFSLILESASTNQTSMYLCASISSGGSYEQYFGPGTRLTVT.

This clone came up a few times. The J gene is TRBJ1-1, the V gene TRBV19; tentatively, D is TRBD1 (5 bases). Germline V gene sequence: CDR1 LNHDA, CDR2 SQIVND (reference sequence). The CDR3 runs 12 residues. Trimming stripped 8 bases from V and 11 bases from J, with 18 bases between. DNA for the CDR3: TGTGCCAGTCGGGGGGAGGGAAAGTCGGCTTTCTTT. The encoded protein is CASRGEGKSAFF.

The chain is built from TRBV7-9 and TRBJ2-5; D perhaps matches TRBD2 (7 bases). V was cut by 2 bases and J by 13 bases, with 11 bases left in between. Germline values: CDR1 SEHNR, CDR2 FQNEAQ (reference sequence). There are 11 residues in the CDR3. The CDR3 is CASSLRGGLYF. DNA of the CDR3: TGTGCCAGCAGCTTAAGGGGGGGCCTGTACTTC.

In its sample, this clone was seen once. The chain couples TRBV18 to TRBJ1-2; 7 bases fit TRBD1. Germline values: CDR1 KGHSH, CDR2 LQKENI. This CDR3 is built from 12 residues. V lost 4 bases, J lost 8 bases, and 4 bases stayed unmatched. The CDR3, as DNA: TGTGCCAGCTCACGAGACAGGGACGGCTACACCTTC. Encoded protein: CASSRDRDGYTF.

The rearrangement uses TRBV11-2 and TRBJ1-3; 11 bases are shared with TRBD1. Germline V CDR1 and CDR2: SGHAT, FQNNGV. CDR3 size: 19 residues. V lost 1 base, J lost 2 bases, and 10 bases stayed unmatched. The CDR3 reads CASSLGLGPGQGAGNTIYF. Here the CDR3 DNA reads TGTGCCAGCAGCTTAGGGTTGGGCCCGGGACAGGGGGCTGGAAACACCATATATTTT.

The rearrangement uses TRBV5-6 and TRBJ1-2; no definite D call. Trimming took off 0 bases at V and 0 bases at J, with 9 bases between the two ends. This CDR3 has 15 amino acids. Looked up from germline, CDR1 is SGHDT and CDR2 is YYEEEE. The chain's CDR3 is CASSLGHLTNYGYTF. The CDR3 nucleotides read TGTGCCAGCAGCTTGGGACACCTTACTAACTATGGCTACACCTTC. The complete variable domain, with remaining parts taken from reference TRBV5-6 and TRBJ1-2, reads DAGVTQSPTHLIKTRGQQVTLRCSPKSGHDTVSWYQQALGQGPQFIFQYYEEEERQRGNFPDRFSGHQFPNYSSELNVNALLLGDSALYLCASSLGHLTNYGYTFGSGTRLTVV.

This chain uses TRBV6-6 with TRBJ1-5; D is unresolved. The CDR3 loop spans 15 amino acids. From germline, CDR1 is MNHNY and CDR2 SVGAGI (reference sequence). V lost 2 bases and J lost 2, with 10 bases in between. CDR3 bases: TGTGCCAGCAGTTACCGTATTCAGGGCAATCAGCCCCAGCATTTT. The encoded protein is CASSYRIQGNQPQHF.

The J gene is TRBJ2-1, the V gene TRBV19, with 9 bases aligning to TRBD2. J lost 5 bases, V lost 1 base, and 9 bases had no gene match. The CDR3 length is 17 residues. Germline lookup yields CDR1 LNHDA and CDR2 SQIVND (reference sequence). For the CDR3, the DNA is TGTGCCAGTAGTATAGCGCGGGGGGTAGCGGGAGACAATGAGCAGTTCTTC. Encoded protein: CASSIARGVAGDNEQFF.

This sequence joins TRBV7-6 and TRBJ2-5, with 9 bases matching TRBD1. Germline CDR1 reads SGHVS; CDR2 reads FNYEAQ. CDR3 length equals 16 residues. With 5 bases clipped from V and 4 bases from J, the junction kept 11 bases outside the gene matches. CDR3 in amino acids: CASSPTQGAFIETQYF. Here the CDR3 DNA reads TGTGCCAGCAGCCCGACACAGGGGGCGTTTATAGAGACCCAGTACTTC. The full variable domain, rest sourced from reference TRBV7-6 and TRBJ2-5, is GAGVSQSPRYKVTKRGQDVALRCDPISGHVSLYWYRQALGQGPEFLTYFNYEAQQDKSGLPNDRFSAERPEGSISTLTIQRTEQRDSAMYRCASSPTQGAFIETQYFGPGTRLLVL.

CDR3 bases: TGTGCAAGTCGTAAAAACAGGTTAAAAGGTTATGGCTACACCTTC. This translates into CASRKNRLKGYGYTF. The rearrangement uses TRBV12-2 and TRBJ1-2; the table gives TRBD1 as D, unverified against the DNA. TRBV12-2 is an annotated pseudogene. The CDR3 contains 15 residues.

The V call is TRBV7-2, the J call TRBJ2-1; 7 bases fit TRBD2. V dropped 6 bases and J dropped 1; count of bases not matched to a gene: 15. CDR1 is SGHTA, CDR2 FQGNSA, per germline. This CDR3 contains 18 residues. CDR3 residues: CASSSGGRWRESYNEQFF. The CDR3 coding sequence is TGTGCCAGCAGTTCAGGAGGTCGGTGGCGGGAGTCCTACAATGAGCAGTTCTTC.

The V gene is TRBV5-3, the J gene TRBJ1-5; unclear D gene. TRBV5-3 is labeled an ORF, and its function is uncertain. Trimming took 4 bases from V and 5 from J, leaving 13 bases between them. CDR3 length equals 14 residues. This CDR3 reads CARSVGGFHQPQHF. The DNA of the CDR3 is TGTGCCAGAAGCGTGGGAGGTTTCCATCAGCCCCAGCATTTT.

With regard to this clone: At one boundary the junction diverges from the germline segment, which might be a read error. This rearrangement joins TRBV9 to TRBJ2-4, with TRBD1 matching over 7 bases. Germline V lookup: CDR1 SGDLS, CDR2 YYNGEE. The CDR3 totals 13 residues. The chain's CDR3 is CASSVVEGARLIF. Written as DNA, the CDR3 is TGTGCCAGCAGCGTAGTAGAGGGGGCGAGGTTAATCTTC.

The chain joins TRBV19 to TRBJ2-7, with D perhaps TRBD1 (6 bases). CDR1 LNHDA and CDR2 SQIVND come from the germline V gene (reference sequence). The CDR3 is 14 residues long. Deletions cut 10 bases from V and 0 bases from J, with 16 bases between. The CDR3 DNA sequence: TGTGCCACGAAAGACAGGCTCAGCTCCTACGAGCAGTACTTC. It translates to CATKDRLSSYEQYF.

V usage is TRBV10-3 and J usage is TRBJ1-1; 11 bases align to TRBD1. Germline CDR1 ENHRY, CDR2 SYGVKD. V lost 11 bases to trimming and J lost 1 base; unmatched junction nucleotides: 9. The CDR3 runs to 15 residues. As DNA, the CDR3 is TGTGCCTCGGGACAGGGGGACTTTTGGAACACTGAAGCTTTCTTT. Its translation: CASGQGDFWNTEAFF.

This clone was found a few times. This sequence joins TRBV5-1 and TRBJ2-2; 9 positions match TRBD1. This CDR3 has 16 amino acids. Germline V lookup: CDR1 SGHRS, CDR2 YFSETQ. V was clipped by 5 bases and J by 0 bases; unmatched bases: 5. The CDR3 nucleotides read TGCGCCAGCAGGGGGTACAGGGGGCCGAACACCGGGGAGCTGTTTTTT. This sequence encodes CASRGYRGPNTGELFF.

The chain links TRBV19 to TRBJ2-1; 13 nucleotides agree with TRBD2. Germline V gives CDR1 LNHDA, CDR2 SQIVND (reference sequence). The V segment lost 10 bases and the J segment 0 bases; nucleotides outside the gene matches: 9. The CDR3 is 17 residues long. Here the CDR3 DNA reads TGTGCCACAACCGGGACTAGCGGGAAGAGCTCCTACAATGAGCAGTTCTTC. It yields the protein CATTGTSGKSSYNEQFF.

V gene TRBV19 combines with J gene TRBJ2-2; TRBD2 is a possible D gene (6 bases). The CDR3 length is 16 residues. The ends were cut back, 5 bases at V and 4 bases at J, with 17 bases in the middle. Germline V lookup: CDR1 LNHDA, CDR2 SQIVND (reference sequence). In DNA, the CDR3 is TGTGCCAGTAGTCTTGGACTATTGGTGAGCACCGGGGAGCTGTTTTTT. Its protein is CASSLGLLVSTGELFF.

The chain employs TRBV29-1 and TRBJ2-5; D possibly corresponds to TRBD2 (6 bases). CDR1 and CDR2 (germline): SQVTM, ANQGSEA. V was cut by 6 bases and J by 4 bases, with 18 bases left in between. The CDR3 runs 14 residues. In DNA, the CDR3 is TGCAGCGTACAGCGGCCGGGACTGGGAGAGACCCAGTACTTC. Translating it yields CSVQRPGLGETQYF.

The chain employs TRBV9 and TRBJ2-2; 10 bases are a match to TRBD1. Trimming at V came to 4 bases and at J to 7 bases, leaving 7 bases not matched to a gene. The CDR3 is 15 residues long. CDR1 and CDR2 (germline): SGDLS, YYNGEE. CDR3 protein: CASSPRQGAVGELFF. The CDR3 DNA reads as TGTGCCAGCAGCCCCCGACAGGGGGCCGTCGGGGAGCTGTTTTTT. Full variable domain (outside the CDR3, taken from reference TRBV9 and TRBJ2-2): DSGVTQTPKHLITATGQRVTLRCSPRSGDLSVYWYQQSLDQGLQFLIQYYNGEERAKGNILERFSAQQFPDLHSELNLSSLELGDSALYFCASSPRQGAVGELFFGEGSRLTVL.

CDR3 protein: CASSDPGGGQPQHF. The CDR3 DNA sequence: TGTGCCAGCAGTGATCCGGGGGGCGGGCAGCCCCAGCATTTT. The chain employs TRBV25-1 and TRBJ1-5, with D possibly being TRBD1 (6 bases). CDR1 and CDR2 from the germline V gene are MGHDK and SYGVNS. V was trimmed by 3 bases and J by 7 bases, leaving 13 bases between them. The CDR3 runs to 14 residues.

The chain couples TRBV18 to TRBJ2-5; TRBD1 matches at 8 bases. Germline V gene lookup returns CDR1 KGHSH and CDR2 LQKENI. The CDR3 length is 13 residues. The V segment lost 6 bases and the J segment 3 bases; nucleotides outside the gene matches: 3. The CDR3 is CASSLDREETQYF. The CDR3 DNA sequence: TGTGCCAGCTCGTTGGACAGGGAAGAGACCCAGTACTTC.

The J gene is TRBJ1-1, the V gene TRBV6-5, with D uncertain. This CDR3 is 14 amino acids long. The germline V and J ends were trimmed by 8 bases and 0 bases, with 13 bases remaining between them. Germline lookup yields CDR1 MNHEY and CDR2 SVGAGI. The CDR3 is CASRVVGMNTEAFF. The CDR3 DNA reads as TGTGCCAGCCGTGTCGTGGGCATGAACACTGAAGCTTTCTTT.

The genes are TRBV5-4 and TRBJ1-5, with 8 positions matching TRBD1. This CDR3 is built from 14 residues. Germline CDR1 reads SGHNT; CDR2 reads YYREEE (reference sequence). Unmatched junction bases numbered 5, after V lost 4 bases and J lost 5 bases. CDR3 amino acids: CASSPQGADQPQHF. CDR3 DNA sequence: TGTGCCAGCAGCCCCCAGGGGGCTGATCAGCCCCAGCATTTT.

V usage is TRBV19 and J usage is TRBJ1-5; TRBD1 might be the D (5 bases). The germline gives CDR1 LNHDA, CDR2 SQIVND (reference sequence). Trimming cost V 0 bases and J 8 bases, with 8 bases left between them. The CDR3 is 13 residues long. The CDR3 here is CASSIDRVKPQHF. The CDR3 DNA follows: TGTGCCAGTAGTATAGACAGGGTAAAGCCCCAGCATTTT.

The CDR3 DNA is TGTGCCAGCTCACGAGAATCTGGAAACACCATATATTTT. Residues: CASSRESGNTIYF. The V gene is TRBV18, the J gene TRBJ1-3, with D uncertain. V gave up 4 bases and J gave up 1 base, with 5 bases separating them. Germline CDR1 KGHSH, CDR2 LQKENI. There are 13 residues in the CDR3.

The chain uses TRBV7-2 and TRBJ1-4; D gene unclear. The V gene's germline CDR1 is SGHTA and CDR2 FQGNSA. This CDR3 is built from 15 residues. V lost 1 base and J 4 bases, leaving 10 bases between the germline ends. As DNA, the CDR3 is TGTGCCAGCAGCTTAGGTGGCGGAGGTAATGAAAAACTGTTTTTT. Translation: CASSLGGGGNEKLFF.

The CDR3 DNA follows: TGTGCCAGCAGTTACTCGATAGATAGCGGATCGCCCCAGCATTTT. Protein product: CASSYSIDSGSPQHF. The V and J genes are TRBV6-6 and TRBJ1-5; D is ambiguous. CDR3 size: 15 residues. Trimming stripped 0 bases from V and 9 bases from J, with 15 bases between. The V gene's germline CDR1 is MNHNY and CDR2 SVGAGI (reference sequence).